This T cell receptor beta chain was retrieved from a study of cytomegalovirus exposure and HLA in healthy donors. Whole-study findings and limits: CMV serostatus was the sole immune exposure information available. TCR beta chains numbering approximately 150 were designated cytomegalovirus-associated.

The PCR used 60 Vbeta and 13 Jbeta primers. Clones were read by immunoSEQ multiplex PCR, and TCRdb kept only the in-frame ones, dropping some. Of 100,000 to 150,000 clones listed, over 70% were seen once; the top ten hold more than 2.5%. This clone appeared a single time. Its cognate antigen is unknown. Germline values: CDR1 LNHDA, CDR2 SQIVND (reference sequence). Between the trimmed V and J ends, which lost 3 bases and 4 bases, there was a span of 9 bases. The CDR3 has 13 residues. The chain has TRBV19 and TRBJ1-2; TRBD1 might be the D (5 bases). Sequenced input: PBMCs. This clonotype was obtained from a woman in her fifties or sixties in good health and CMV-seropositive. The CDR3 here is CASSMQQAYGYTF. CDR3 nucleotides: TGTGCCAGTAGTATGCAACAGGCCTATGGCTACACCTTC. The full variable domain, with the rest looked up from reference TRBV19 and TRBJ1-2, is DGGITQSPKYLFRKEGQNVTLSCEQNLNHDAMYWYRQDPGQGLRLIYYSQIVNDFQKGDIAEGYSVSREKKESFPLTVTSAQKNPTAFYLCASSMQQAYGYTFGSGTRLTVV.